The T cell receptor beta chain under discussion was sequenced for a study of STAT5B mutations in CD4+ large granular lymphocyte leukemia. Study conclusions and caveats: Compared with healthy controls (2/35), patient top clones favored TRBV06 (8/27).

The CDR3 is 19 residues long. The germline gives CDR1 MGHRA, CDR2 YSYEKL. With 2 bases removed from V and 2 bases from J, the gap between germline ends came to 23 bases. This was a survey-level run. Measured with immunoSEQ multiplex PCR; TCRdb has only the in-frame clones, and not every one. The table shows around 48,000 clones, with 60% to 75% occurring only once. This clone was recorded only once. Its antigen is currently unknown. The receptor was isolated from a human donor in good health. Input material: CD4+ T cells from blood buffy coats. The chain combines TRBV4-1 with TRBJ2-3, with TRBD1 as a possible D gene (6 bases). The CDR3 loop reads CASSQHPHRQVGNTDTQYF. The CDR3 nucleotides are TGCGCCAGCAGCCAACACCCGCATAGACAGGTCGGGAACACAGATACGCAGTATTTT.